The entry below gives a single T cell receptor (beta chain) sequence along with its context. From germline, CDR1 is ENHRY and CDR2 SYGVKD. The CDR3 runs to 18 residues. The V segment lost 3 bases and the J segment 5 bases; nucleotides outside the gene matches: 13. The data belong to a study of blood T cell repertoires in COVID-19. Across the whole study: The samples span acute and convalescent COVID-19 from the United States, Italy and Spain. Sample material is recorded as cDNA or gDNA derived from T cells, B-cell-depleted T cells, or PBMCs.

Authors' data handling: Reference gene primer amplification yielded estimated nucleated cell counts. The repertoire was sequenced with immunoSEQ multiplex PCR; TCRdb's copy has only in-frame clones and lacks some. Clone size and the V and J calls come from that table; the DNA yielded D and trimming. The data hold fewer than 150,000 clones, with 70% to 90% observed a single time. This chain joins TRBV10-3 and TRBJ2-5, with 12 bases that match TRBD2. Sequencing was done on a sample of peripheral blood. The receptor comes from a human donor in a cohort sampled during active COVID-19. As DNA, the CDR3 is TGTGCCATCAGTGAATTAAGACTAGCGGGGGCCGCCCAGGAGACCCAGTACTTC. Translating it yields CAISELRLAGAAQETQYF.